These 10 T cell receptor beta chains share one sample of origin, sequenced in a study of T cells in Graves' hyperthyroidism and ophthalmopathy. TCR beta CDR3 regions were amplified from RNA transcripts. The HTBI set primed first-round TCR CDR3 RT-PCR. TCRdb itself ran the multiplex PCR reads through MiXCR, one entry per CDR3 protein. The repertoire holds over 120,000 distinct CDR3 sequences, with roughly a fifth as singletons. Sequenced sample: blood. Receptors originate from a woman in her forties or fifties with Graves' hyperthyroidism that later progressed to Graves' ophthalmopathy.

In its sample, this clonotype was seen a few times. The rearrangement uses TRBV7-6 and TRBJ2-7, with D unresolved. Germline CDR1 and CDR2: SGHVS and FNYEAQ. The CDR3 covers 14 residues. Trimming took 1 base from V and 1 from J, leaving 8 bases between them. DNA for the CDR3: TGTGCCAGCAGCTTAGGAATTGCTTCCTACGAGCAGTACTTC. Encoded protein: CASSLGIASYEQYF.

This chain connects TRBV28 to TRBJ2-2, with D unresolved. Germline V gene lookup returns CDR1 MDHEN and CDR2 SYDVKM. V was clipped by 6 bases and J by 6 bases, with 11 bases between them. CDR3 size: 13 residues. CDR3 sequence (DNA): TGTGCCAGCAGCCGCGTGGTCCCCGGGGAGCTGTTTTTT. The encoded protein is CASSRVVPGELFF.

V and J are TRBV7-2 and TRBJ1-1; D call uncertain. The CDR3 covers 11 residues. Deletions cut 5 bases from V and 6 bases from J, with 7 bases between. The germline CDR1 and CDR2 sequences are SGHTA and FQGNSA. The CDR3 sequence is CASSLHAEAFF. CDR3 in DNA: TGTGCCAGCAGCCTCCACGCTGAAGCTTTCTTT.

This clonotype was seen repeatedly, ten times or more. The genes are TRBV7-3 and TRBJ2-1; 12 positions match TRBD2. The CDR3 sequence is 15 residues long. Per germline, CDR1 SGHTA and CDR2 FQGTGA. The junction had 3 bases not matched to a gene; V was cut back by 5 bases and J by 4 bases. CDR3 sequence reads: CASSAGLAGYNEQFF. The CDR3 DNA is TGTGCCAGCAGCGCTGGACTAGCGGGATACAATGAGCAGTTCTTC.

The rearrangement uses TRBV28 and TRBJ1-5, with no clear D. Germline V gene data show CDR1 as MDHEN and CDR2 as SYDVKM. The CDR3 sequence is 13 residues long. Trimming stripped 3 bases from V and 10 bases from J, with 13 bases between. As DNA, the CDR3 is TGTGCCAGCAGTTTTCCCCGACCGGGACCCCAGCATTTT. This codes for CASSFPRPGPQHF.

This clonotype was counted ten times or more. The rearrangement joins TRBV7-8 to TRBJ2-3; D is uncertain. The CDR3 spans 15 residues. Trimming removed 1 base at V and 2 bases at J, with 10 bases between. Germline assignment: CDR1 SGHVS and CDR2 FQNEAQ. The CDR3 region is CASSLVGRFTDTQYF. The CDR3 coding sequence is TGTGCCAGCAGCTTAGTGGGCAGGTTCACAGATACGCAGTATTTT. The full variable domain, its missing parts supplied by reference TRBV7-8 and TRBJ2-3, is GAGVSQSPRYKVAKRGQDVALRCDPISGHVSLFWYQQALGQGPEFLTYFQNEAQLDKSGLPSDRFFAERPEGSVSTLKIQRTQQEDSAVYLCASSLVGRFTDTQYFGPGTRLTVL.

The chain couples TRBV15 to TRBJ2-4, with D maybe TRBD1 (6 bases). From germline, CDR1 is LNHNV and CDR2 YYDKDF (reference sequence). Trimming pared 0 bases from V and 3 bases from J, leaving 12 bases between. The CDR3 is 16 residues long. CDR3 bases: TGTGCCACCAGCAGAGAGGTGGGGGCCGTCAAAAACATTCAGTACTTC. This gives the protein CATSREVGAVKNIQYF.

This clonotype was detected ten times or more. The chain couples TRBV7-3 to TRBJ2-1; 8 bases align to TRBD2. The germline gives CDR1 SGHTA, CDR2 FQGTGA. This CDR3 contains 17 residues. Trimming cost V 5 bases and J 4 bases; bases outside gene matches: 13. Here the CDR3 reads CASSPSSAGAGYNEQFF. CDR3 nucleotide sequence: TGTGCCAGCAGCCCCTCCTCAGCGGGAGCGGGTTACAATGAGCAGTTCTTC.

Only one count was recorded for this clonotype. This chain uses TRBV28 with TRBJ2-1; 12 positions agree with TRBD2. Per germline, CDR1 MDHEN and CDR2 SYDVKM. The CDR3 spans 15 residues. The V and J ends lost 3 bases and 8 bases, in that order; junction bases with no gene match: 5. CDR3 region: CASSFRLAGVYEQFF. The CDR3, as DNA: TGTGCCAGCAGTTTTAGACTAGCGGGAGTCTATGAGCAGTTCTTC.

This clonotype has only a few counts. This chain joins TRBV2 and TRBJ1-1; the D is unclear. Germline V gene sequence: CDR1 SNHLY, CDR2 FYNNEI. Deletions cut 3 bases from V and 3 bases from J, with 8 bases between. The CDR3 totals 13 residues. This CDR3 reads CASSDGVYTEAFF. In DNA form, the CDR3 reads TGTGCCAGCAGTGATGGAGTTTACACTGAAGCTTTCTTT.